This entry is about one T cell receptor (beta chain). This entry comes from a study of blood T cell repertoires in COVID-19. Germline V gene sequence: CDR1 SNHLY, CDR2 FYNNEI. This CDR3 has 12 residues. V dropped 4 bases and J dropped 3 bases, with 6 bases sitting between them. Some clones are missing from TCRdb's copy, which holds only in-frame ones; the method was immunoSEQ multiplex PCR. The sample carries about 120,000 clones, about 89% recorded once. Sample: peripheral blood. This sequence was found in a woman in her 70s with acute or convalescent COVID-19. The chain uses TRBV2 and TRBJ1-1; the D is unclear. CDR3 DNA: TGTGCCAGCAGTGCCCGGGACACTGAAGCTTTCTTT. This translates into CASSARDTEAFF.